Sequencing of this T cell receptor (beta chain) was carried out in a study of T cells in women clearing cervical HPV infection. Study-wide results and caveats: CIN3+ cases had significantly higher TCR repertoire richness than controls, but evenness did not differ.

Sequenced by immunoSEQ multiplex PCR; TCRdb stores in-frame clones only, minus some. The sample holds roughly 35,000 clones. V trimming: 6 bases; J trimming: 6 bases; junction bases outside the gene matches: 7. The CDR3 covers 15 residues. Germline CDR1 is ENHRY and CDR2 is SYGVKD. About this clone: Its antigen is undetermined. The read gets to within 3 residues of the CDR3 end, and the germline J gene fills in the rest.

The origin of this receptor is a woman between 18 and 70 years old with a cervical HPV16 infection that either progressed to CIN3+ or cleared (not recorded which). The J gene is TRBJ2-1, the V gene TRBV10-3; 11 nucleotides align to TRBD2. Sequenced input: blood buffy coat. The CDR3 DNA, read in part, is TGTGCCATCAGCCTTAGCGGGGGGGCGGGCAATGAG. Its translation: CAISLSGGAGNE. The entire CDR3 sequence reads CAISLSGGAGNEQFF.